The entry that follows covers one T cell receptor beta chain sequence. Its target antigen remains unknown. No base quality values were provided; no much bigger clone lies one nucleotide off. Naive and memory CD4+ T cells were separated from cryopreserved PBMCs through CD4 enrichment, which was followed by EasySep naive CD4+ T cell enrichment. Ficoll-Paque PLUS gradient centrifugation was used to isolate PBMCs from either whole blood or leukapheresis product. The PBMCs went either fresh into the expansion assay or into cryopreservation at -140 degrees C. The QIAamp Micro DNA Kit was used to extract genomic DNA from the CD4+ T cells. These data are taken from a study of CD4 T cells in relation to SARS-CoV-2 and coronaviruses (dated by TCRdb to about 2021). Notes on the research overall: Across all 12 patients in the full convalescent cohort, ages ranged from about 21 to 80 years, with a median of 38. Of the 12 convalescent patients, 8 were male and 4 were female, and two of the subjects were Hispanic. Using patient-derived lymphoblastoid cell lines, the shared crossreactive spike epitopes were mapped to their HLA restriction. At the level of individual TCR clonotypes, the study evaluated whether memory CD4+ T cells crossreact between the spike proteins of SARS-CoV-2 and those of common cold coronaviruses. The Adaptive Biotechnologies TCR-sequencing kit was used for samples from a few pre-COVID donors and for the naive versus memory experiments, whereas the other data were Illumina-based. For other donors in the study, expansion assays were sequenced with a different, Illumina-based TCR-beta assay.

The paper's findings and limits, for the study overall: The study was constrained by small numbers of patients and of tested TCRs. Sequencing naive versus memory cells indicated that the assay picks up memory recall responses, not primary responses primed during culture. Crossreactive clones showed significantly weaker SARS-CoV-2-driven expansion than monoreactive clones, consistent with antigenic imprinting. Roughly 65% of donors had memory CD4+ clonotypes that crossrecognized SARS-CoV-2 and at least one common cold coronavirus spike. Pre-pandemic and post-infection samples were not both contributed by any donor, so tracing of the source of pre-existing responses was limited. Crossreactivity analysis centred on spike protein, so crossreactivity against other viral proteins was not assessed.

DNA from uncultured naive and memory CD4+ T cells underwent immunoSEQ TCR-beta sequencing at deep resolution. In the paper's pipeline: During preprocessing, nonproductive sequences were discarded, as were any CDR3s that did not begin with C, did not end with F or W, or were shorter than 7 amino acids. Cultured and uncultured naive and memory CD4+ repertoires were searched for CDR3s previously identified as spike- and CEF-reactive. CDR3 homology was measured as pairwise Levenshtein distance, computed with the stringdist R package after trimming three terminal residues from each end. TCRdb took this table from immuneACCESS and kept in-frame rearrangements with V and J called. Such tables lack part of the clones; where checked against another copy, unresolved V genes explain under half of the gap, and the rest is unexplained. D and trimming were read from the DNA, whereas the V and J calls and clone size are those reported in that table. In all, the sample holds about 37,000 clones, and 70% to 90% of those were seen once. The ten largest clones capture about 3.3% of the sample.

The sequence was obtained from an adult with COVID-19. Sequencing used memory CD4+ T cells from PBMCs. The intended sense of this specimen's cell subset or site label: memory (non-naive) CD4+ T cells.

The CDR3 protein is CAITEPGTSGRNGELFF. The DNA sequence follows: TGTGCCATCACCGAACCTGGGACTAGCGGGAGGAACGGGGAGCTGTTTTTT. The rearranged segments are TRBV10-3 and TRBJ2-2; 15 bases in the junction line up with TRBD2. CDR1 and CDR2 (ENHRY, SYGVKD) derive from the germline V gene. The CDR3, from cysteine to phenylalanine, totals 17 residues. Only CDR3 DNA is held: 51 bases, read in frame from base 1. V is cut back by 7 bases and J by 7 bases, with 10 bases in the junction unmatched.